This T cell receptor (beta chain) appears in the sequencing data of a study of graft-versus-host responses after intestinal transplantation. Study-level information: Recipients across the board were started on anti-thymocyte globulin induction, then kept on tacrolimus and steroids for around three years.

Trimming took 2 bases from V and 3 from J; bases not matched to a gene: 0. The CDR3 totals 13 residues. Germline values: CDR1 MNHEY, CDR2 SVGAGI. Whole-study results and caveats: Early after transplant, HvG clones declined as circulating GvH clones peaked. Within allografts, high graft-versus-host to host-versus-graft clonal ratios were seen among patients with graft-donor T cell macrochimerism. Investigators detected GvH clones in recipient marrow, with some emerging earlier in ileum or blood.

TCRdb's table, derived via immunoSEQ multiplex PCR, lists solely in-frame clones and lacks some. The sample includes approximately 5,000 clones, under 75% of them seen just once. Points on this clone: What it recognizes is unknown.

The source material was PBMCs, sampled just over 530 days after intestinal transplant. The origin of this receptor is a human patient who received an intestinal transplant, so some T cells may come from the graft donor. The V call is TRBV6-5, the J call TRBJ1-2; TRBD1 aligns across 7 bases. CDR3 loop: CASSYRGHYGYTF. CDR3 nucleotides: TGTGCCAGCAGTTACAGGGGGCACTATGGCTACACCTTC.